This T cell receptor (beta chain) derives from a study of T cell responses to AZD1222 COVID-19 vaccine. Study-wide results and caveats: Reports say nearly half of spike-specific TCRs go after unmutated variant regions.

Clones were read by immunoSEQ multiplex PCR, and TCRdb kept only the in-frame ones, dropping some. Altogether over 75,000 clones are present, approximately 92% being singletons, with the ten largest covering about 2.4%. Germline lookup yields CDR1 DFQATT and CDR2 SNEGSKA (reference sequence). V dropped 3 bases and J dropped 3 bases, with 6 bases sitting between them. The CDR3 has 12 residues. Comments on this clone: The target antigen is unknown.

Source: peripheral blood, taken 28 days after the second AZD1222 dose. This receptor was identified in an adult who received the AZD1222 COVID-19 vaccine. This chain connects TRBV20-1 to TRBJ2-1, with D uncertain. The DNA for the CDR3 is TGCAGTGCTAGTACTGACTACAATGAGCAGTTCTTC. This codes for CSASTDYNEQFF.